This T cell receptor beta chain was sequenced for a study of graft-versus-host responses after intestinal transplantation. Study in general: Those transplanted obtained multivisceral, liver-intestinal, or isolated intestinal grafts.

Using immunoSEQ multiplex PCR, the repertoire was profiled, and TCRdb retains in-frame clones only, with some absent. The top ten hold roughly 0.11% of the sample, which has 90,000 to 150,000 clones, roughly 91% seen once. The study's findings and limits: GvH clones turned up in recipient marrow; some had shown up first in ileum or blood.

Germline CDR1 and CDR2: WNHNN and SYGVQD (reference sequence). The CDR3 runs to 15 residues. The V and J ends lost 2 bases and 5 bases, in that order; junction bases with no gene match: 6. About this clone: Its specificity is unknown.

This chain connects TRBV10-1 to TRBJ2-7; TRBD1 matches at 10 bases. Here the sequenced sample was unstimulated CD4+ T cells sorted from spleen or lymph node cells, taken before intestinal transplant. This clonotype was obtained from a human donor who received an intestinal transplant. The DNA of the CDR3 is TGCGCCAGCAGTGAGAGAGGGACAGGGGTACACGAGCAGTACTTC. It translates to CASSERGTGVHEQYF.